Sequencing of this T cell receptor (beta chain) was carried out in a study of CD4 and CD8 cells across lung adenocarcinoma regions. TCRdb re-called the PCR reads with MiXCR, one entry per CDR3 protein. Of 8,000 to 10,000 distinct CDR3 sequences detected, 40% to 55% appear once; the ten largest clones hold around 17%. This CDR3 is built from 15 residues. The V gene's germline CDR1 is MGHDK and CDR2 SYGVNS. Samples came from patients with localized non-small cell lung adenocarcinoma. This chain joins TRBV25-1 and TRBJ2-1, with 10 nucleotides matching TRBD2. The J call may be mistaken, given a closer DNA end match to TRBJ2-5. The sequenced sample consisted of CD4+ T cells from the margin of a lung tumor. The TCR originated in a female donor with lung adenocarcinoma. The CD4 and CD8 labels of this study may be unreliable. The CDR3 nucleotides read TGTGCCAGCAGTGAATCGACTAGCGGGCAAGAGACCCAGTACTTC. Amino acid sequence: CASSESTSGQETQYF.